The 9 T cell receptor beta chains below were found in one sample sequenced in a study of monozygotic twins with cystic fibrosis. TCRdb keeps only in-frame clones here, not all; method: immunoSEQ multiplex PCR. The table records approximately 34,000 clones, around 96% of them present only once. Sample: blood. These receptor sequences come from a girl aged 2 to 9 with cystic fibrosis.

V and J are TRBV5-4 and TRBJ2-5, with 14 bases fitting TRBD2. The V gene end was trimmed by 4 bases and the J gene end by 1 base; junction bases not matched to a gene: 9. The CDR3 sequence is 18 residues long. The germline V gene has CDR1 SGHNT and CDR2 YYREEE (reference sequence). CDR3 sequence (DNA): TGTGCCAGCAGCAGGGCTGCCGGGACTAGCGGGGGCCAAGAGACCCAGTACTTC. Its protein product is CASSRAAGTSGGQETQYF.

The chain uses TRBV6-1 and TRBJ1-5, with TRBD1 matching over 8 bases. CDR3 length: 14 amino acids. With V trimmed by 6 bases and J by 3 bases, 4 bases remained unmatched. CDR1 and CDR2 from the germline V gene are MNHNS and SASEGT. In DNA, the CDR3 is TGTGCCAGCAGGGACAGGGTTAACAATCAGCCCCAGCATTTT. Translation: CASRDRVNNQPQHF.

The chain employs TRBV6-1 and TRBJ2-5, with D hard to call. CDR1 and CDR2 (germline): MNHNS, SASEGT. The V end lost 4 bases, the J end lost 1 base, and 4 bases lay between the germline ends. CDR3 length: 12 residues. The CDR3 DNA reads as TGTGCCAGCAGTGGACTCCAAGAGACCCAGTACTTC. This sequence encodes CASSGLQETQYF.

V gene TRBV30 combines with J gene TRBJ1-1, with 9 bases fitting TRBD1. This CDR3 spans 15 amino acids. Trimming at V came to 2 bases and at J to 1 base, leaving 5 bases not matched to a gene. CDR1 GTSNPN and CDR2 SVGIG come from the germline V gene (reference sequence). For the CDR3, the DNA is TGTGCCTGGAGTAAATTGACAGGGGGGAACACTGAAGCTTTCTTT. Protein product: CAWSKLTGGNTEAFF.

The J gene is TRBJ2-7, the V gene TRBV2, with D possibly called TRBD1 or TRBD2 (5 bases each). The V gene's germline CDR1 is SNHLY and CDR2 FYNNEI. Trimming pared 6 bases from V and 6 bases from J, leaving 6 bases between. CDR3 length: 10 residues. CDR3 amino acids: CASRGVEQYF. CDR3 sequence (DNA): TGTGCCAGCAGGGGGGTCGAGCAGTACTTC.

The chain couples TRBV15 to TRBJ2-1, with D possibly matching TRBD2 (6 bases). Trimming removed 5 bases from V and 5 bases from J, with 22 bases in between. Germline CDR1 reads LNHNV; CDR2 reads YYDKDF (reference sequence). This CDR3 spans 17 amino acids. CDR3 protein: CATSPRGAGKPNNEQFF. CDR3 DNA: TGTGCCACCAGCCCCCGAGGTGCGGGAAAACCTAACAATGAGCAGTTCTTC.

This chain links TRBV7-2 with TRBJ1-2; possible D gene TRBD1, 6 bases. Trimming stripped 2 bases from V and 13 bases from J, with 11 bases between. CDR1 and CDR2 (germline): SGHTA, FQGNSA. The CDR3 totals 11 residues. The CDR3 DNA is TGTGCCAGCAGCTTATTACAGGGATCCACCTTC. Its protein product is CASSLLQGSTF.

The J gene is TRBJ2-1, the V gene TRBV5-1; the match to TRBD2 covers 7 bases. The V gene end was trimmed by 3 bases and the J gene end by 2 bases; junction bases not matched to a gene: 5. Germline CDR1 is SGHRS and CDR2 is YFSETQ. The CDR3 runs 15 residues. CDR3 in DNA: TGCGCCAGCAGCTCAACTAGCGTAACCTACAATGAGCAGTTCTTC. This sequence encodes CASSSTSVTYNEQFF.

The chain recombines TRBV6-6 with TRBJ1-5; 7 bases align to TRBD1. Looked up from germline, CDR1 is MNHNY and CDR2 is SVGAGI (reference sequence). V dropped 6 bases and J dropped 4; count of bases not matched to a gene: 3. The CDR3 loop spans 13 amino acids. In DNA, the CDR3 is TGTGCCAGCAGCCGACAGGGTAATCAGCCCCAGCATTTT. Residues: CASSRQGNQPQHF.